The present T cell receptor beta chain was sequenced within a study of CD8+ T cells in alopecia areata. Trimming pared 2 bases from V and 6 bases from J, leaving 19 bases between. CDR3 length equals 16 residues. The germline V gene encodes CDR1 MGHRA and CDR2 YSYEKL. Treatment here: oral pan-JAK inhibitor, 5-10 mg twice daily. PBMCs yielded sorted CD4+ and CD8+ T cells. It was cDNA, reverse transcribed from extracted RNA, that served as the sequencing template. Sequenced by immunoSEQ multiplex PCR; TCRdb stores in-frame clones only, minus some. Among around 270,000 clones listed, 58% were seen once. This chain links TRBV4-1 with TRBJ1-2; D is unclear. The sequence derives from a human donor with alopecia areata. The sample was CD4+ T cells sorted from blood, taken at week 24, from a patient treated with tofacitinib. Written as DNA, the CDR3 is TGCGCCAGCAGCCAACTTGTCGACAACTATGCCCATGGCTACACCTTC. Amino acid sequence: CASSQLVDNYAHGYTF.